Below are 13 T cell receptor beta chains sequenced from a single sample in a study of CD8 T cells in Susac syndrome. RNA, at about 0.45 to 1 ug, was reverse transcribed with random hexamers. TCRdb analysed the immunoSEQ multiplex PCR reads with MiXCR anew, one entry per CDR3 protein. The sample has 200,000 to 300,000 distinct CDR3 sequences; just under 95% are singletons. Source material: CD4+ T cells from PBMCs. The source is a human donor with multiple sclerosis.

The rearrangement joins TRBV28 to TRBJ1-4; D ambiguous. Germline CDR1 reads MDHEN; CDR2 reads SYDVKM. Trimming shortened V by 6 bases and J by 5 bases, and 22 bases separated the two germline ends. The CDR3 length is 17 residues. CDR3 region: CASREEAGLGINEKLFF. CDR3 DNA sequence: TGTGCCAGCAGAGAAGAGGCAGGCTTAGGCATAAATGAAAAACTGTTTTTT.

Only a few counts were recorded for this clonotype. The rearrangement links TRBV20-1 to TRBJ2-1; a weak D match, TRBD1 (7 bases). Trimming took 1 base from V and 9 from J, leaving 19 bases between them. The CDR3 covers 15 residues. Per germline, CDR1 DFQATT and CDR2 SNEGSKA (reference sequence). The DNA for the CDR3 is TGCAGTGCTAGAGCGGGGTCAGGGGGGCTACGTGAGCAGTTCTTC. This gives the protein CSARAGSGGLREQFF.

The genes are TRBV7-9 and TRBJ1-4; no firm D call. CDR3 size: 15 residues. V was clipped by 2 bases and J by 0 bases, with 7 bases between them. The V gene's germline CDR1 is SEHNR and CDR2 FQNEAQ (reference sequence). CDR3 region: CASSLRESTNEKLFF. CDR3 DNA sequence: TGTGCCAGCAGCTTAAGGGAATCAACTAATGAAAAACTGTTTTTT.

The chain links TRBV19 to TRBJ1-5; the D is unclear. Germline CDR1 is LNHDA and CDR2 is SQIVND (reference sequence). V dropped 6 bases and J dropped 2 bases, with 14 bases sitting between them. The CDR3 extends over 15 amino acids. CDR3 nucleotide sequence: TGTGCCAGTAGGCTTATGGGGTTGGGCAATCAGCCCCAGCATTTT. This encodes CASRLMGLGNQPQHF. Drawing the rest from reference TRBV19 and TRBJ1-5, the complete variable domain is DGGITQSPKYLFRKEGQNVTLSCEQNLNHDAMYWYRQDPGQGLRLIYYSQIVNDFQKGDIAEGYSVSREKKESFPLTVTSAQKNPTAFYLCASRLMGLGNQPQHFGDGTRLSIL.

This clonotype was seen a single time. The V call is TRBV2, the J call TRBJ2-5; TRBD1 or TRBD2 may be the D gene (5 bases each). Germline assignment: CDR1 SNHLY and CDR2 FYNNEI. Trimming took 4 bases from V and 5 from J, leaving 14 bases between them. CDR3 size: 14 residues. The CDR3 coding sequence is TGTGCCAGCAGTGTAACAACCTGGGGGGAGACCCAGTACTTC. Translated: CASSVTTWGETQYF. The full variable domain, with the rest looked up from reference TRBV2 and TRBJ2-5, is EPEVTQTPSHQVTQMGQEVILRCVPISNHLYFYWYRQILGQKVEFLVSFYNNEISEKSEIFDDQFSVERPDGSNFTLKIRSTKLEDSAMYFCASSVTTWGETQYFGPGTRLLVL.

A single count supports this clonotype. The genes are TRBV30 and TRBJ1-2; D may be TRBD1 (5 bases). Per germline, CDR1 GTSNPN and CDR2 SVGIG (reference sequence). The CDR3 runs to 12 residues. Trimming took 0 bases from V and 10 from J, leaving 12 bases between them. The chain's CDR3 is CAWSVYPGTYTF. The CDR3 DNA sequence: TGTGCCTGGAGTGTTTACCCCGGGACCTACACCTTC.

This chain uses TRBV6-5 with TRBJ2-2; the D is unclear. CDR3 length equals 13 residues. The V end lost 7 bases, the J end lost 4 bases, and 10 bases lay between the germline ends. The germline CDR1 and CDR2 sequences are MNHEY and SVGAGI. CDR3 in DNA: TGTGCCAGCACTCCTGTGGTCACCGGGGAGCTGTTTTTT. It codes for CASTPVVTGELFF.

This clonotype was observed once. The chain joins TRBV29-1 to TRBJ2-7; TRBD1 matches 9 bases. V trimming: 6 bases; J trimming: 0 bases; junction bases outside the gene matches: 9. CDR1 SQVTM and CDR2 ANQGSEA come from the germline V gene. The CDR3 is 15 amino acids. CDR3 amino acids: CSVLQGAQSSYEQYF. CDR3 DNA: TGCAGCGTCCTACAGGGGGCCCAGAGCTCCTACGAGCAGTACTTC.

The gene calls are TRBV27 and TRBJ2-7, with D perhaps matching TRBD1 or TRBD2 (6 bases each). CDR3 size: 15 residues. Trimming took off 7 bases at V and 4 bases at J, with 20 bases between the two ends. Germline V gene lookup returns CDR1 MNHEY and CDR2 SMNVEV (reference sequence). CDR3 sequence: CASKPGATLGYEQYF. The CDR3 DNA reads TGTGCCAGCAAGCCGGGGGCGACCTTGGGATACGAGCAGTACTTC.

The chain has TRBV3-1 and TRBJ2-5; the match to TRBD2 covers 10 bases. V gave up 7 bases and J gave up 1 base; unmatched junction bases: 6. Germline CDR1 and CDR2: LGHDT and YNNKEL (reference sequence). CDR3 size: 15 residues. The CDR3 loop reads CASTTLAGGQETQYF. CDR3 coding DNA: TGTGCCAGCACCACTTTAGCGGGGGGCCAAGAGACCCAGTACTTC.

The rearrangement links TRBV4-1 to TRBJ2-5, with D unclear. V was shortened by 3 bases and J by 5 bases, with 13 bases between the two germline ends. Per germline, CDR1 MGHRA and CDR2 YSYEKL. This CDR3 contains 14 residues. CDR3 bases: TGCGCCAGCAGCCAGCTTGCTTTAAGGGAGACCCAGTACTTC. Amino acids: CASSQLALRETQYF.

V usage is TRBV5-1 and J usage is TRBJ2-1, with D maybe TRBD1 (6 bases). The V and J ends lost 6 bases and 7 bases respectively, with 20 bases between them. Per the germline V gene, CDR1 is SGHRS and CDR2 is YFSETQ. The CDR3 sequence is 15 residues long. CDR3 sequence: CASTGLGALGNEQFF. The CDR3 DNA is TGCGCCAGCACCGGACTGGGGGCCCTCGGGAATGAGCAGTTCTTC.

V gene TRBV3-1 combines with J gene TRBJ2-1; 9 bases are a match to TRBD2. V shed 5 bases, J shed 5 bases, and the junction held 4 bases outside the gene matches. The CDR3 has 14 amino acids. The germline gives CDR1 LGHDT, CDR2 YNNKEL (reference sequence). CDR3 amino acids: CASSELAGDNEQFF. DNA for the CDR3: TGTGCCAGCAGCGAATTAGCGGGGGACAATGAGCAGTTCTTC.